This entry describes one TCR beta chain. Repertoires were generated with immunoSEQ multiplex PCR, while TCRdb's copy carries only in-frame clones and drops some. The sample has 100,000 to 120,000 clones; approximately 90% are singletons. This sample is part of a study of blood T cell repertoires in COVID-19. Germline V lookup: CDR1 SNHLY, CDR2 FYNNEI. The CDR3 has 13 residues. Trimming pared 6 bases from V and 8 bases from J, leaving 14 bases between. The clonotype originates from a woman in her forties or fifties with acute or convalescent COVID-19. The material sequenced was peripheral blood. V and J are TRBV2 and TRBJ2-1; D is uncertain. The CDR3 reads CASRTLEIHEQFF. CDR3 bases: TGTGCCAGCAGAACCCTAGAAATCCATGAGCAGTTCTTC.